The 20 T cell receptor beta chains below all came from one sample that was sequenced in a study of regulatory T cells in long-lasting Graves disease. Documented time point: newly diagnosed GD, antithyroid drugs for less than 3 months. Making the TCR library involved RNA that had been extracted from PBMCs. Construction of the TCR beta libraries employed iRepertoire HTBI primers in conjunction with Arm-PCR of CDR3 regions. Using its own MiXCR run on the multiplex PCR reads, TCRdb lists one record per CDR3 protein. The sample contains 350,000 to 550,000 distinct CDR3 sequences, 14% of which appear only once. A further study also used this sample, focusing on T cells in Graves' hyperthyroidism and ophthalmopathy.

The sequencing used peripheral blood mononuclear cells (PBMCs), collected at new diagnosis, from a patient treated with antithyroid drugs. These receptors were taken from a woman between 50 and 59 years old with Graves disease.

The DNA for the CDR3 is TGCAGCGTTGTCGAGGGTTGGGGCTATGGCTACACCTTC. Protein: CSVVEGWGYGYTF. The chain employs TRBV29-1 and TRBJ1-2, with unresolved D. Trimming removed 4 bases from V and 4 bases from J, with 13 bases in between. There are 13 residues in the CDR3. Germline CDR1 reads SQVTM; CDR2 reads ANQGSEA.

This clonotype showed up many times. V usage is TRBV3-1 and J usage is TRBJ1-1, with D unclear. Trimming pared 4 bases from V and 6 bases from J, leaving 12 bases between. Germline V gene lookup returns CDR1 LGHDT and CDR2 YNNKEL (reference sequence). This CDR3 has 13 residues. CDR3 in amino acids: CASSRKVESEAFF. CDR3 DNA sequence: TGTGCCAGCAGCCGCAAAGTCGAGTCTGAAGCTTTCTTT.

The CDR3 DNA reads TGTGCCAGCTCACCACCGGGGGAGGGCTATGGCTACACCTTC. This codes for CASSPPGEGYGYTF. The chain recombines TRBV18 with TRBJ1-2, with D perhaps matching TRBD1 (5 bases). Germline V gene lookup returns CDR1 KGHSH and CDR2 LQKENI. The CDR3 has 14 residues. The V and J ends lost 0 bases and 4 bases respectively, with 9 bases between them.

This clonotype was counted only a few times. A far larger clone is one nucleotide away, so this likely arose from a read error. The chain joins TRBV12-3 or TRBV12-4 to TRBJ1-5; TRBD1 agrees at 9 bases. Trimming cost V 6 bases and J 3 bases; bases outside gene matches: 6. The length of the CDR3 is 15 residues. CDR3 amino acids: CASRTGTGNNQPQHF. The CDR3 nucleotides read TGTGCCAGCAGGACCGGGACAGGGAACAATCAGCCCCAGCATTTT.

This clonotype has ten or more counts. V and J are TRBV5-5 and TRBJ1-1, with D possibly being TRBD1 (6 bases). The germline V and J ends were trimmed by 5 bases and 1 base, with 21 bases remaining between them. The CDR3 is made up of 17 amino acids. The germline V gene encodes CDR1 SGHKS and CDR2 YYEKEE (reference sequence). The CDR3 bases are TGTGCCAGCAGTTCCCCTTGGGACACCTCCCCGAACACTGAAGCTTTCTTT. This codes for CASSSPWDTSPNTEAFF.

As regards this clonotype: Possible read error: a much larger clone is one base away. This chain connects TRBV27 to TRBJ2-7; D is possibly TRBD2 (5 bases). Germline V gives CDR1 MNHEY, CDR2 SMNVEV (reference sequence). Trimming pared 5 bases from V and 3 bases from J, leaving 14 bases between. The CDR3 length is 14 residues. CDR3 amino acids: CASSASGNLYEQYF. CDR3 in DNA: TGTGCCAGCAGTGCATCCGGGAACCTCTACGAGCAGTACTTC.

The sample holds many counts of this clonotype. The chain joins TRBV11-2 to TRBJ2-1; the D gene could be TRBD1 or TRBD2 (5 bases each). In germline, CDR1 is SGHAT, CDR2 FQNNGV. V was trimmed by 6 bases and J by 1 base, leaving 7 bases between them. CDR3 size: 13 residues. CDR3 DNA sequence: TGTGCCAGCAGGAGGGGTTCCTACAATGAGCAGTTCTTC. Its translation is CASRRGSYNEQFF.

This clonotype was detected a few times. The V call is TRBV19, the J call TRBJ2-7; 9 positions agree with TRBD1. Germline V CDR1 and CDR2: LNHDA, SQIVND (reference sequence). V shed 4 bases and J 5 bases; nucleotides not matched to a gene: 9. CDR3 length: 15 residues. The CDR3 nucleotides read TGTGCCAGTAGTAACCTACAGGGGGCAGGTAACGAGCAGTACTTC. Translation: CASSNLQGAGNEQYF. The full variable domain, in which reference TRBV19 and TRBJ2-7 provide the parts outside the CDR3, is DGGITQSPKYLFRKEGQNVTLSCEQNLNHDAMYWYRQDPGQGLRLIYYSQIVNDFQKGDIAEGYSVSREKKESFPLTVTSAQKNPTAFYLCASSNLQGAGNEQYFGPGTRLTVT.

A note on this clonotype: Just one base apart from a much larger clone, this may be a read error. V usage is TRBV28 and J usage is TRBJ2-2; tentative D call: TRBD1 (6 bases). The germline CDR1 and CDR2 sequences are MDHEN and SYDVKM. The V end was cut by 6 bases, the J end by 6 bases, with 20 bases between. This CDR3 has 16 amino acids. CDR3 sequence reads: CASRTPTGHGAGELFF. For the CDR3, the DNA is TGTGCCAGCAGAACCCCTACAGGGCATGGGGCCGGGGAGCTGTTTTTT. Full variable domain (missing parts from reference TRBV28 and TRBJ2-2): DVKVTQSSRYLVKRTGEKVFLECVQDMDHENMFWYRQDPGLGLRLIYFSYDVKMKEKGDIPEGYSVSREKKERFSLILESASTNQTSMYLCASRTPTGHGAGELFFGEGSRLTVL.

V and J are TRBV20-1 and TRBJ2-7; 10 nucleotides align to TRBD1. Per the germline V gene, CDR1 is DFQATT and CDR2 is SNEGSKA (reference sequence). The CDR3 is 15 residues long. V shed 0 bases, J shed 3 bases, and the junction held 5 bases outside the gene matches. The CDR3, as DNA: TGCAGTGCTAGAGATCGTGGACAGGGGGACTACGAGCAGTACTTC. Its translation is CSARDRGQGDYEQYF.

This clonotype was seen ten or more times. V is TRBV6-2 or TRBV6-3 and J is TRBJ2-1, with 10 bases identical to TRBD2. Trimming at V came to 0 bases and at J to 14 bases, leaving 4 bases not matched to a gene. The CDR3 sequence is 13 residues long. Germline lookup yields CDR1 MNHEY and CDR2 SVGEGT. This chain's CDR3 is CASSYSTGTSEFF. CDR3 in DNA: TGTGCCAGCAGTTACTCGACAGGGACTAGCGAGTTCTTC.

In its sample, this clonotype was seen many times. The chain couples TRBV12-3 or TRBV12-4 to TRBJ2-5; 8 positions match TRBD2. V gave up 6 bases and J gave up 2 bases; unmatched junction bases: 8. The CDR3 runs to 15 residues. CDR3 loop: CASRTPGLGQETQYF. For the CDR3, the DNA is TGTGCCAGCAGAACCCCGGGACTAGGGCAAGAGACCCAGTACTTC.

This clonotype was observed many times. The chain couples TRBV27 to TRBJ2-7, with 10 bases identical to TRBD2. Germline CDR1 is MNHEY and CDR2 is SMNVEV (reference sequence). This CDR3 has 14 amino acids. Germline trimming cut 5 bases from V and 6 bases from J; bases unmatched to any gene: 7. CDR3 residues: CASSPSGRYGEQYF. CDR3 coding DNA: TGTGCCAGCAGTCCTAGCGGGAGATATGGCGAGCAGTACTTC.

The table lists this clonotype with many counts. The J gene is TRBJ1-2, the V gene TRBV20-1; 8 positions agree with TRBD1. Germline values: CDR1 DFQATT, CDR2 SNEGSKA (reference sequence). There are 12 residues in the CDR3. Trimming cost V 6 bases and J 6 bases; bases outside gene matches: 6. CDR3 in DNA: TGCAGTGCCCCGGACAGGGTAGATGGCTACACCTTC. Amino acids: CSAPDRVDGYTF.

The chain has TRBV14 and TRBJ1-6; 7 bases map to TRBD1. Germline assignment: CDR1 SGHDN and CDR2 FVKESK. The V segment lost 4 bases and the J segment 10 bases; nucleotides outside the gene matches: 7. CDR3 size: 14 residues. CDR3 sequence (DNA): TGTGCCAGCAGCCCCAGACAGGGTACCTCACCCCTCCACTTT. This encodes CASSPRQGTSPLHF. Looking up the rest from reference TRBV14 and TRBJ1-6 gives the full variable domain: EAGVTQFPSHSVIEKGQTVTLRCDPISGHDNLYWYRRVMGKEIKFLLHFVKESKQDESGMPNNRFLAERTGGTYSTLKVQPAELEDSGVYFCASSPRQGTSPLHFGNGTRLTVT.

V and J are TRBV19 and TRBJ1-3, with 10 bases fitting TRBD1. V lost 9 bases to trimming and J lost 4 bases; unmatched junction nucleotides: 6. Germline V gene lookup returns CDR1 LNHDA and CDR2 SQIVND (reference sequence). CDR3 size: 14 residues. The CDR3 sequence is CASRLGQGGNTIYF. DNA for the CDR3: TGTGCCAGCAGACTGGGACAGGGGGGAAACACCATATATTTT.

In this sample, this clonotype turned up many times. V and J are TRBV2 and TRBJ2-5; D not resolved. This CDR3 has 13 amino acids. V was trimmed by 5 bases and J by 4 bases, leaving 11 bases between them. Germline V lookup: CDR1 SNHLY, CDR2 FYNNEI. CDR3 in amino acids: CASSFGSAETQYF. The DNA for the CDR3 is TGTGCCAGCAGTTTTGGGTCTGCAGAGACCCAGTACTTC.

There are a few counts of this clonotype. The chain employs TRBV7-9 and TRBJ2-1; D is unclear. Trimming left V 3 bases short and J 4 bases short, with 10 bases between. The CDR3 length is 14 residues. Looked up from germline, CDR1 is SEHNR and CDR2 is FQNEAQ (reference sequence). CDR3 amino acids: CASSFSKAYNEQFF. DNA for the CDR3: TGTGCCAGCAGCTTTTCAAAAGCATACAATGAGCAGTTCTTC. Complete variable domain (other parts from reference TRBV7-9 and TRBJ2-1): DTGVSQNPRHKITKRGQNVTFRCDPISEHNRLYWYRQTLGQGPEFLTYFQNEAQLEKSRLLSDRFSAERPKGSFSTLEIQRTEQGDSAMYLCASSFSKAYNEQFFGPGTRLTVL.

This clonotype was observed at least ten times. The gene calls are TRBV7-3 and TRBJ2-1; D may be TRBD2 (6 bases). Trimming stripped 0 bases from V and 0 bases from J, with 9 bases between. Per germline, CDR1 SGHTA and CDR2 FQGTGA. CDR3 length equals 16 residues. The CDR3 nucleotides read TGTGCCAGCAGCTTAACAGGAGGGGACTCCTACAATGAGCAGTTCTTC. Protein sequence: CASSLTGGDSYNEQFF.

The rearrangement uses TRBV28 and TRBJ1-4, with D perhaps matching TRBD1 (6 bases). Germline V lookup: CDR1 MDHEN, CDR2 SYDVKM. The V end was cut by 7 bases, the J end by 4 bases, with 19 bases between. The CDR3 has 16 residues. CDR3 protein: CASTSMSRGGNEKLFF. CDR3 bases: TGTGCCAGCACCTCAATGTCCAGGGGCGGTAATGAAAAACTGTTTTTT.